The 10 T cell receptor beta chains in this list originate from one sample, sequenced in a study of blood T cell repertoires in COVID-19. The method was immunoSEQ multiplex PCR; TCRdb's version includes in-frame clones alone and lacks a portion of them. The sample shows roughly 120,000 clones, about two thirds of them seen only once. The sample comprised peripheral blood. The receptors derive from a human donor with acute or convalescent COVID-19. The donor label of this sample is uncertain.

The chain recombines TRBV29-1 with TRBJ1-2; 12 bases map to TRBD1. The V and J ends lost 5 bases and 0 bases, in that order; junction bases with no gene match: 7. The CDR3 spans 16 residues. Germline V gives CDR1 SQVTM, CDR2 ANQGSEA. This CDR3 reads CSVQRDRGRTNYGYTF. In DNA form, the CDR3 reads TGCAGCGTTCAACGGGACAGGGGGCGGACTAACTATGGCTACACCTTC.

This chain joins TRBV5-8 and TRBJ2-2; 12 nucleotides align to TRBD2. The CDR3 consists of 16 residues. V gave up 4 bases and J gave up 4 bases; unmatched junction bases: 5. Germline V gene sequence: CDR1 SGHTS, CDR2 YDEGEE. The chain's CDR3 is CASSASSGGATGELFF. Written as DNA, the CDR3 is TGTGCCAGCAGCGCGTCTAGCGGGGGGGCCACCGGGGAGCTGTTTTTT.

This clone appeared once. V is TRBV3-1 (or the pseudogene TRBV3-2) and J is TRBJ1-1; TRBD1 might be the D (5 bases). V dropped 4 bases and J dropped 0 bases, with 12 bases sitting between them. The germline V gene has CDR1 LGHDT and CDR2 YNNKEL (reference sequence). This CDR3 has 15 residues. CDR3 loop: CASSPQGRVNTEAFF. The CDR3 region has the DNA TGTGCCAGCAGCCCCCAGGGTAGAGTGAACACTGAAGCTTTCTTT.

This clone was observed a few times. The CDR3 bases are TGTGCCAGCAGCTTAGCCCGACAGGGGAGTCGTTTCTTC. Encoded protein: CASSLARQGSRFF. The chain employs TRBV7-9 and TRBJ2-1; 8 positions match TRBD1. The V gene end was trimmed by 0 bases and the J gene end by 16 bases; junction bases not matched to a gene: 8. The CDR3 extends over 13 amino acids. Germline V gene lookup returns CDR1 SEHNR and CDR2 FQNEAQ (reference sequence).

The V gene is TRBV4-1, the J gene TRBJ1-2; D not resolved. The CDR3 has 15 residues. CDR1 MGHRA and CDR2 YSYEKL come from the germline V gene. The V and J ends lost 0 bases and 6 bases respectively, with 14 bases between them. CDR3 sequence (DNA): TGCGCCAGCAGCCAAGACCTGCTCAGGCCAGATGGCTACACCTTC. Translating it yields CASSQDLLRPDGYTF.

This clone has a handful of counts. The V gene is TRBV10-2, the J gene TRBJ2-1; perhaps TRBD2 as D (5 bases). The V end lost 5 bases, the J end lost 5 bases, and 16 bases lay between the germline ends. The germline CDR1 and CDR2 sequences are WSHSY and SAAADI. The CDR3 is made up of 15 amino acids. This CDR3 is CASSQERLLNNEQFF. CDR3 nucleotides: TGCGCCAGCAGTCAAGAGCGGCTACTGAACAATGAGCAGTTCTTC.

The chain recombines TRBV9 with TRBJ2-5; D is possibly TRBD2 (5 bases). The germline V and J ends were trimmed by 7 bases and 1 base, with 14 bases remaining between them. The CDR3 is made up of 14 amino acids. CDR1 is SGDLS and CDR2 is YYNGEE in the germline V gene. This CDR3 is CASGELVPQETQYF. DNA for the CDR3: TGTGCCAGCGGGGAACTAGTTCCCCAAGAGACCCAGTACTTC.

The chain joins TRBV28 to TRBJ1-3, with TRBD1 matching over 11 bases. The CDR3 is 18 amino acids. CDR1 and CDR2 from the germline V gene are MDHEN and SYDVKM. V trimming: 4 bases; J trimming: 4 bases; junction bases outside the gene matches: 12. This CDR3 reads CASSSRTGGLPGGNTIYF. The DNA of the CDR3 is TGTGCCAGCAGTTCCAGGACAGGGGGCTTACCGGGGGGAAACACCATATATTTT.

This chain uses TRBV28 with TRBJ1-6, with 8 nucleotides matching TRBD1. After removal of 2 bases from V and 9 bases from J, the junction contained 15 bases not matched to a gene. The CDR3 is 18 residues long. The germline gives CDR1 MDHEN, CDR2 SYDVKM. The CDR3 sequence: CASSLAGDRGFLGSPLHF. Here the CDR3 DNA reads TGTGCCAGCAGTTTAGCAGGAGACAGGGGTTTTCTTGGTTCACCCCTCCACTTT.

The DNA of the CDR3 is TGTGCCAGCTCGGGGACAGGGATGACCAACGTCCTGACTTTC. It codes for CASSGTGMTNVLTF. V and J are TRBV18 and TRBJ2-6; 9 bases fit TRBD1. The trim removed 6 bases at V and 8 bases at J, leaving 5 bases unmatched. Germline values: CDR1 KGHSH, CDR2 LQKENI. This CDR3 is built from 14 residues.